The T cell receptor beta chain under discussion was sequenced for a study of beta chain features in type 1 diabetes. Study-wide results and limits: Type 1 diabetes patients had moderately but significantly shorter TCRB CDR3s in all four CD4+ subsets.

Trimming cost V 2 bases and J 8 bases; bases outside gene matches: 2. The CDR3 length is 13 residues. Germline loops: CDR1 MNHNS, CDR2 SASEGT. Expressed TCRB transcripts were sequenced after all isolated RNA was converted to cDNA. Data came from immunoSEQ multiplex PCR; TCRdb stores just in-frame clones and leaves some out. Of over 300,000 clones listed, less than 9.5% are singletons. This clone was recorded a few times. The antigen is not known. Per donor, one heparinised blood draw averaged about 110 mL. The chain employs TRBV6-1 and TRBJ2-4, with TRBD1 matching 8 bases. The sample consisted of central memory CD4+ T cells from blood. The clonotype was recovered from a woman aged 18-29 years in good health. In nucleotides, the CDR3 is TGTGCCAGCAGTGAACAGGGGGCGGACATTCAGTACTTC. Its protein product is CASSEQGADIQYF.